Listed below are T cell receptor beta chains from one sample, sequenced in a study of blood T cell repertoires in COVID-19. The method was immunoSEQ multiplex PCR; TCRdb's version includes in-frame clones alone and lacks a portion of them. This table has 300,000 to 450,000 clones, 85% appearing once. The sample taken for sequencing was peripheral blood. These receptor sequences come from a woman under 30 with acute or convalescent COVID-19. Both conserved end residues are part of each CDR3. The D gene is left open where the match is weak. The size field is filled for only some rows; it gives once, few, many or a size class.

v_gene	d_gene	j_gene	abundance	CDR3nt	CDR3aa
TRBV6-5	TRBD1	TRBJ1-2	-	TGTGCCGGAGGTTCCGGGACAGACTCTAACTATGGCTACACCTTC	CAGGSGTDSNYGYTF
TRBV7-8	TRBD1	TRBJ2-4	once	TGTGCCAGCAGCCAGGACAGGGGGAAAAACATTCAGTACTTC	CASSQDRGKNIQYF
TRBV7-3	TRBD2	TRBJ2-1	-	TGTGCCAGCAGCAGTCTAGCGGGAGACGAGCAGTTCTTC	CASSSLAGDEQFF
TRBV30	-	TRBJ2-7	-	TGTGCCTGGAGTCCAGGGGGGCGCGAGCAGTACTTC	CAWSPGGREQYF
TRBV10-3	TRBD1	TRBJ1-2	-	TGTGCCATTACCCCGGACAGGAAGGACTATGGCTACACCTTC	CAITPDRKDYGYTF
TRBV19	-	TRBJ1-2	once	TGTGCCAGTAGTATTATGGGGGCATCTAACTATGGCTACACCTTC	CASSIMGASNYGYTF
TRBV5-1	-	TRBJ2-5	-	TGCGCCAGCAGCGCCGAGCGAGCTTTGAAGACCCAGTACTTC	CASSAERALKTQYF
TRBV4-2	-	TRBJ2-1	-	TGTGCCAGCAGCCAAAACCTAGCTTCCGGGTACAATGAGCAGTTCTTC	CASSQNLASGYNEQFF
TRBV6-1	TRBD2	TRBJ2-1	-	TGTGCCAGCAGTGGCCGGGGGGGACTAGCGGGAAATCCGAATGAGCAGTTCTTC	CASSGRGGLAGNPNEQFF
TRBV28	-	TRBJ1-2	-	TGTGCCAGCAGTTTGCGGAATAACTATGGCTACACCTTC	CASSLRNNYGYTF
TRBV3-1/TRBV3-2	-	TRBJ2-3	once	TGTGCCAGCAGCCAAGATAGCGCGGGGACCACAGATACGCAGTATTTT	CASSQDSAGTTDTQYF
TRBV19	-	TRBJ2-7	-	TGTGCCAGTAGTATGGGAGGAGTCTACGAGCAGTACTTC	CASSMGGVYEQYF
TRBV5-6	TRBD2	TRBJ2-5	-	TGTGCCAGCAGCTTCAGCGGGGGGGCCGAAGAGACCCAGTACTTC	CASSFSGGAEETQYF
TRBV7-2	TRBD1	TRBJ1-1	-	TGTGCCAGCAGCTCCCTTAGTATCGGACAGGAAGGCGGCGCTTTCTTT	CASSSLSIGQEGGAFF
TRBV27	-	TRBJ1-5	-	TGTGCCAGCAGGCAACGGGCCGACTACGATCAGCCCCAGCATTTT	CASRQRADYDQPQHF
TRBV24-1	TRBD1	TRBJ1-2	-	TGTGCCACCAGTGATTCGGACAGGGGGCATGGCTACACCTTC	CATSDSDRGHGYTF
TRBV28	TRBD2	TRBJ2-5	-	TGTGCCAGCAGTTCCCCGGGGGGGCGGGAGACCCAGTACTTC	CASSSPGGRETQYF
TRBV4-2	TRBD2	TRBJ2-7	-	TGTGCCAGCAGCCAGGTGGGGGGGGGCTCCTACGAGCAGTACTTC	CASSQVGGGSYEQYF
TRBV27	TRBD1	TRBJ2-7	once	TGTGCCAGCAGTAGCACCAGGGGGAGCTACGAGCAGTACTTC	CASSSTRGSYEQYF
TRBV5-5	-	TRBJ1-1	-	TGTGCCAGCAGCTTGAAAGGGTCGGGGACTGAAGCTTTCTTT	CASSLKGSGTEAFF
TRBV5-1	-	TRBJ2-5	once	TGCGCCAGCAGCTTGGGGTTCGACAGAGAAGAGACCCAGTACTTC	CASSLGFDREETQYF
TRBV13	TRBD2	TRBJ2-7	-	TGTGCCAGCAGCTCCGGACTAGCAGCCGAGCAGTACTTC	CASSSGLAAEQYF
TRBV19	TRBD1	TRBJ1-5	-	TGTGCCAGTAGTAGACAGGGAAGTGGACCCCAGCATTTT	CASSRQGSGPQHF
TRBV28	TRBD2	TRBJ2-2	-	TGTGCCAGCAGTAGCGGGGCGGACACCGGGGAGCTGTTTTTT	CASSSGADTGELFF
TRBV29-1	TRBD1	TRBJ2-7	-	TGCAGCTCGGCTGGACAGGGCGACGAGCAGTACTTC	CSSAGQGDEQYF
TRBV19	-	TRBJ1-1	-	TGTGCCAGTGCGCAGCTGGGGGGAGGGCCAAACACTGAAGCTTTCTTT	CASAQLGGGPNTEAFF
TRBV6-1	-	TRBJ2-3	-	TGTGCCAGCAGTGACGCGCAGGGCCCGGATACGCAGTATTTT	CASSDAQGPDTQYF
TRBV6-5	TRBD1	TRBJ1-6	-	TGTGCCAGCAGCCAGGGACAGGGAGGTTCACCCCTCCACTTT	CASSQGQGGSPLHF
TRBV24-1	-	TRBJ2-3	-	TGTGCCACCAGTGGCGTTTTTACAGATACGCAGTATTTT	CATSGVFTDTQYF
TRBV5-6	-	TRBJ1-2	-	TGTGCCAGCAGCCTGACAGATTATGGCTACACCTTC	CASSLTDYGYTF
TRBV18	-	TRBJ1-2	-	TGTGCCAGCTCACCAAGGGGACTTGAAGGCTACACCTTC	CASSPRGLEGYTF
TRBV20-1	-	TRBJ2-1	-	TGCAGTGCACTACTTTACAATGAGCAGTTCTTC	CSALLYNEQFF
TRBV2	TRBD1	TRBJ2-3	-	TGTGCCAGCAGCGGACAGGAATACTATAGCACAGATACGCAGTATTTT	CASSGQEYYSTDTQYF